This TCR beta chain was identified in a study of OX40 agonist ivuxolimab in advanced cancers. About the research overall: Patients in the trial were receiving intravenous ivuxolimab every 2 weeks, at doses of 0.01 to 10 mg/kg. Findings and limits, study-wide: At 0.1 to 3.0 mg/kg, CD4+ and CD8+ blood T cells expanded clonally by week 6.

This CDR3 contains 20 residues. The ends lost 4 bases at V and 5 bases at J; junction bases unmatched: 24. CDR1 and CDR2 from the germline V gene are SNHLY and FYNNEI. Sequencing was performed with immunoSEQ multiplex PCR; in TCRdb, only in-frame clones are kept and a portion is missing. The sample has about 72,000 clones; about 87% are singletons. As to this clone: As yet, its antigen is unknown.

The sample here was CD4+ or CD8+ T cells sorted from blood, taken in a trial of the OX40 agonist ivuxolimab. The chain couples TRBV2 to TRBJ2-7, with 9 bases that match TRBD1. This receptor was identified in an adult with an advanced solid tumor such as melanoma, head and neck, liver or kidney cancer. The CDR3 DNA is TGTGCCAGCAGTGGAGGGACCGGGACAGGGATTTTGTGGGGGGTCGACGAGCAGTACTTC. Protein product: CASSGGTGTGILWGVDEQYF.